The entry below gives a single T cell receptor beta chain sequence along with its context. The target antigen is unknown. This specimen comes from a study of cytomegalovirus exposure and HLA in healthy donors. Findings of the study overall: Association of 16,951 TCR beta sequences with HLA alleles was found at 0.05 false discovery rate in a later analysis.

The PCR had 60 Vbeta and 13 Jbeta primers. Measured with immunoSEQ multiplex PCR; TCRdb has only the in-frame clones, and not every one. The table for this sample gives approximately 110,000 clones. The V segment lost 0 bases and the J segment 3 bases; nucleotides outside the gene matches: 4. From germline, CDR1 is SGHVS and CDR2 FQNEAQ. CDR3 length: 16 amino acids. The origin of this receptor is a man aged 50 to 59 in good health and CMV-seronegative. Input material: PBMCs. This sequence joins TRBV7-8 and TRBJ1-5; 8 positions match TRBD1. CDR3 loop: CASSLADRGDNQPQHF. The CDR3 region has the DNA TGTGCCAGCAGCTTAGCTGACAGGGGAGACAATCAGCCCCAGCATTTT.